Listed below are T cell receptor beta chains from one sample, sequenced in a study of cytomegalovirus exposure and HLA in healthy donors. The protocol was immunoSEQ multiplex PCR, while the TCRdb copy is restricted to in-frame clones and leaves out a portion. The sample carries approximately 100,000 clones, roughly 82% recorded once. Sequenced input: PBMCs. These receptors came from a man between 35 and 55 years old in good health and CMV-seropositive. Each CDR3 is given with its conserved first and last residue. Fields, in order: V gene, J gene, clone size, D gene, CDR3 protein, CDR3 DNA. D genes are given only for firm matches. The size of a clone is reported for some rows only, either as once, few or many, or as a class for expanded clones.

V: TRBV14
J: TRBJ1-4
size: NA
D: NA
CDR3: CASSQERSYRNEKLFF
DNA: TGTGCCAGCAGCCAAGAAAGAAGCTATCGCAATGAAAAACTGTTTTTT

V: TRBV7-3
J: TRBJ2-7
size: NA
D: TRBD1
CDR3: CASSLDRGYEQYF
DNA: TGTGCCAGCAGCTTGGACAGGGGATACGAGCAGTACTTC

V: TRBV19
J: TRBJ2-3
size: few
D: TRBD2
CDR3: CASQRTSAPGTQYF
DNA: TGTGCCAGTCAAAGGACTAGCGCCCCCGGTACGCAGTATTTT

V: TRBV19
J: TRBJ2-7
size: few
D: NA
CDR3: CASSIAPTTYEQYF
DNA: TGTGCCAGTAGTATAGCGCCCACTACCTACGAGCAGTACTTC

V: TRBV6-6
J: TRBJ1-1
size: NA
D: NA
CDR3: CASSIPRAGGTEAFF
DNA: TGTGCCAGCAGTATCCCCCGCGCGGGGGGAACTGAAGCTTTCTTT

V: TRBV15
J: TRBJ1-5
size: NA
D: NA
CDR3: CATSRIRVAGQPQHF
DNA: TGTGCCACCAGCAGAATTCGAGTTGCGGGTCAGCCCCAGCATTTT

V: TRBV4-1
J: TRBJ2-1
size: NA
D: TRBD2
CDR3: CASSTPGTSGFNEQFF
DNA: TGCGCCAGCAGCACGCCCGGGACTAGTGGATTCAATGAGCAGTTCTTC

V: TRBV7-8
J: TRBJ1-2
size: NA
D: NA
CDR3: CASSLASLGYGYTF
DNA: TGTGCCAGCAGCTTAGCCTCCCTAGGATATGGCTACACCTTC

V: TRBV28
J: TRBJ1-3
size: NA
D: TRBD1
CDR3: CASSLQGAGNTIYF
DNA: TGTGCCAGCAGTTTACAGGGGGCTGGAAACACCATATATTTT

V: TRBV11-2
J: TRBJ2-3
size: NA
D: TRBD2
CDR3: CASSPAGGRAIDTQYF
DNA: TGTGCCAGCAGCCCAGCGGGGGGGCGGGCAATAGATACGCAGTATTTT

V: TRBV9
J: TRBJ2-1
size: NA
D: TRBD2
CDR3: CASSVSGGTYNEQFF
DNA: TGTGCCAGCAGCGTCAGCGGGGGGACCTACAATGAGCAGTTCTTC

V: TRBV15
J: TRBJ2-5
size: NA
D: TRBD1
CDR3: CATRQQGQETQYF
DNA: TGTGCCACCAGACAACAGGGGCAAGAGACCCAGTACTTC

V: TRBV19
J: TRBJ2-3
size: NA
D: TRBD2
CDR3: CASSLWGSGGLTDTQYF
DNA: TGTGCCAGTAGTCTATGGGGTAGCGGGGGCCTCACAGATACGCAGTATTTT

V: TRBV28
J: TRBJ2-1
size: NA
D: NA
CDR3: CASSREMSSYNEQFF
DNA: TGTGCCAGCAGCCGGGAAATGAGCTCCTACAATGAGCAGTTCTTC

V: TRBV10-3
J: TRBJ1-2
size: NA
D: TRBD1
CDR3: CAISAAGDRVIGGYTF
DNA: TGTGCCATCAGCGCCGCCGGGGACAGGGTAATAGGTGGCTACACCTTC

V: TRBV6-5
J: TRBJ2-2
size: NA
D: TRBD1
CDR3: CASSYAGDRAAGELFF
DNA: TGTGCCAGCAGTTACGCCGGGGACAGGGCGGCCGGGGAGCTGTTTTTT

V: TRBV5-4
J: TRBJ1-1
size: NA
D: NA
CDR3: CASSLATRLDTEAFF
DNA: TGTGCCAGCAGCCTCGCGACACGTCTGGACACTGAAGCTTTCTTT

V: TRBV6-4
J: TRBJ2-7
size: NA
D: TRBD1
CDR3: CASSDSRQQGYEQYF
DNA: TGTGCCAGCAGTGACTCCCGGCAACAGGGGTACGAGCAGTACTTC

V: TRBV6-5
J: TRBJ2-2
size: NA
D: TRBD1
CDR3: CASSRQGYHTGELFF
DNA: TGTGCCAGCAGCCGACAGGGATACCACACCGGGGAGCTGTTTTTT

V: TRBV11-3
J: TRBJ2-5
size: NA
D: NA
CDR3: CASSEQGRETQYF
DNA: TGTGCCAGCAGCGAACAGGGTCGAGAGACCCAGTACTTC

V: TRBV7-2
J: TRBJ2-2
size: NA
D: NA
CDR3: CASSLAGGGTGELFF
DNA: TGTGCCAGCAGCTTAGCGGGGGGAGGCACCGGGGAGCTGTTTTTT

V: TRBV2
J: TRBJ2-2
size: NA
D: TRBD2
CDR3: CASSGTGGTNTGELFF
DNA: TGTGCCAGCAGTGGGACGGGAGGGACGAACACCGGGGAGCTGTTTTTT

V: TRBV4-2
J: TRBJ2-3
size: NA
D: NA
CDR3: CASSQETAVTDTQYF
DNA: TGTGCCAGCAGCCAAGAGACGGCGGTCACAGATACGCAGTATTTT

V: TRBV15
J: TRBJ2-7
size: NA
D: TRBD1
CDR3: CATSRLDRGRSYEQYF
DNA: TGTGCCACCAGCAGACTAGACAGGGGTAGGTCCTACGAGCAGTACTTC

V: TRBV6-1
J: TRBJ2-5
size: NA
D: TRBD2
CDR3: CASSGSPGLVVRETQYF
DNA: TGTGCCAGCAGTGGCTCCCCGGGACTAGTAGTTAGAGAGACCCAGTACTTC

V: TRBV11-2
J: TRBJ2-2
size: NA
D: TRBD1
CDR3: CATRDRVNTGELFF
DNA: TGTGCCACCAGAGACAGGGTGAACACCGGGGAGCTGTTTTTT

V: TRBV4-2
J: TRBJ2-2
size: NA
D: TRBD2
CDR3: CASSQASGANTGELFF
DNA: TGTGCCAGCAGCCAGGCTAGCGGGGCGAACACCGGGGAGCTGTTTTTT

V: TRBV28
J: TRBJ1-6
size: NA
D: NA
CDR3: CASSPRSSSYNSPLHF
DNA: TGTGCCAGCAGTCCCCGGTCGAGTTCCTATAATTCACCCCTCCACTTT

V: TRBV14
J: TRBJ2-6
size: NA
D: TRBD1
CDR3: CASSQERGRDSGANGLTF
DNA: TGTGCCAGCAGCCAAGAAAGGGGGCGTGACTCTGGGGCCAACGGCCTGACTTTC

V: TRBV5-1
J: TRBJ1-5
size: NA
D: NA
CDR3: CASSIGTRGNQPQHF
DNA: TGCGCCAGCAGCATCGGGACAAGGGGCAATCAGCCCCAGCATTTT

V: TRBV6-5
J: TRBJ2-7
size: NA
D: NA
CDR3: CASSSMGAGEQYF
DNA: TGTGCCAGCAGTAGCATGGGGGCTGGAGAGCAGTACTTC